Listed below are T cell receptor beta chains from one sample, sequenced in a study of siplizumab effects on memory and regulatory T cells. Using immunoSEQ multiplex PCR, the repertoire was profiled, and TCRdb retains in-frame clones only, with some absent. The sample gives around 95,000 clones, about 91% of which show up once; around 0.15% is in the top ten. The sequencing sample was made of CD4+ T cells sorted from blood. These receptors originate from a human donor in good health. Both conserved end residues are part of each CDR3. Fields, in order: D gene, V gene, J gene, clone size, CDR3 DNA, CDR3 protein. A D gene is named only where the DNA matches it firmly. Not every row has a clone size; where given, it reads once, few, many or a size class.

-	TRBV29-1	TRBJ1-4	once	TGCAGCTGTGAACGGAATGAAAAACTGTTTTTT	CSCERNEKLFF
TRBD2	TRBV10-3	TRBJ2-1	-	TGTGCCATCAGACTAGCGGGGGCCTATGAGCAGTTCTTC	CAIRLAGAYEQFF
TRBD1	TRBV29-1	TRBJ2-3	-	TGCAGCGTTCTCCCCCTTGACAGGGACACAGATACGCAGTATTTT	CSVLPLDRDTDTQYF
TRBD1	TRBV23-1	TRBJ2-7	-	TGCGCCAGCTGCCGCCGGGACAGCTACGAGCAGTACTTC	CASCRRDSYEQYF
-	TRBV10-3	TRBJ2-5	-	TGTGCCATCAGTGAGTCGTCTCAGATACAAGAGACCCAGTACTTC	CAISESSQIQETQYF
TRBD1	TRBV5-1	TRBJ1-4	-	TGCGCCAGCAGCTTGACAGGGGGGACTTCGGAAAAACTGTTTTTT	CASSLTGGTSEKLFF
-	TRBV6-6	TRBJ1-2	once	TGTGCCAGCAGTTACGACGGCGTACGCTACACCTTC	CASSYDGVRYTF
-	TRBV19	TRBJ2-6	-	TGTGCCAGTAGTCCCACAGAAGCTGGGGCCAACGTCCTGACTTTC	CASSPTEAGANVLTF
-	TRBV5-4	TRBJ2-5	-	TGTGCCAGCAGCCCGAGTGGGCTGCGCGGAGAGACCCAGTACTTC	CASSPSGLRGETQYF
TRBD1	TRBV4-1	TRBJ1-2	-	TGCGCCAGCAGCCAAGCGACAGGGTTGGTCTATGGCTACACCTTC	CASSQATGLVYGYTF
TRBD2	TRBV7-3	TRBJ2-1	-	TGTGCCAGCAGCCCTCGGGCGGGGGTGGTTTATGAGCAGTTCTTC	CASSPRAGVVYEQFF
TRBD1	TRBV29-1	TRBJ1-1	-	TGCAGCGTTGTCCACAGGGGGCGAGCCCCTGAAGCTTTCTTT	CSVVHRGRAPEAFF
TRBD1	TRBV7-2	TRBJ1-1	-	TGTGCCAGCAGCTGGGACAGGGAGTCAGCTTTCTTT	CASSWDRESAFF
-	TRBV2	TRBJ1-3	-	TGTGCCAGCAAACCCGCCGAGCTTGGAAACACCATATATTTT	CASKPAELGNTIYF
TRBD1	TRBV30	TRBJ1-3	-	TGTGCCTGTGTTCCGGGACAGGGGCGATACACCATATATTTT	CACVPGQGRYTIYF
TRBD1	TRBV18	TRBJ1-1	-	TGTGCCAGCTCACTGACGACAGGGGTGGGCACTGAAGCTTTCTTT	CASSLTTGVGTEAFF
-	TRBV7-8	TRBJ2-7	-	TGTGCCACCGGGAGACAGGACCGCACCTACGAGCAGTACTTC	CATGRQDRTYEQYF
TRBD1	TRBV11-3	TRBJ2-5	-	TGTGCCAGCAGCAGACAGGGTGTAGAGACCCAGTACTTC	CASSRQGVETQYF
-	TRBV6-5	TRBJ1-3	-	TGTGCCAGCAGCCCGACAGCCTCTGGAAACACCATATATTTT	CASSPTASGNTIYF
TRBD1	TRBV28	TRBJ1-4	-	TGTGCCAGCAGTCCACCGGGACAGGGTATTTTTCGTTTTCTGTTTTTT	CASSPPGQGIFRFLFF
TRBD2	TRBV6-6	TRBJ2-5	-	TGTGCCAGCAGTTACGTAGCGGGGAAAGAGACCCAGTACTTC	CASSYVAGKETQYF
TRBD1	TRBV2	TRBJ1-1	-	TGTGCCAGCATTGGGACAGGGAACACTGAAGCTTTCTTT	CASIGTGNTEAFF
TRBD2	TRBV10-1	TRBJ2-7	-	TGCGCCAGCAGTGAACCGGGACTAGGTTACGAGCAGTACTTC	CASSEPGLGYEQYF
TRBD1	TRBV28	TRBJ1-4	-	TGTGCCAGCAGGGAATGGTTAACCGGGACAGCTAATGAAAAACTGTTTTTT	CASREWLTGTANEKLFF
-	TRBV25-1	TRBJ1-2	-	TGTGCCAGGGCCCAAAGGACTGATGGCTACACCTTC	CARAQRTDGYTF
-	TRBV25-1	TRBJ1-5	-	TGTGCCAGCAGTCGTAGGGACAGCAATCAGCCCCAGCATTTT	CASSRRDSNQPQHF
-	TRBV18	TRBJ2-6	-	TGTGCCAGCTCACCACTGGGGGAGGCGGCGGCTGGGGCCAACGTCCTGACTTTC	CASSPLGEAAAGANVLTF
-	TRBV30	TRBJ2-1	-	TGTGCCTGGGCCGCGAACTACAATGAGCAGTTCTTC	CAWAANYNEQFF
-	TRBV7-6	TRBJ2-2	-	TGTGCCAGCAGCCCACCCCGGACACCCGGGGAGCTGTTTTTT	CASSPPRTPGELFF
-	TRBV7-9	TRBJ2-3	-	TGTGCCAGCAGCTTAGCACTCATTCTGGATACGCAGTATTTT	CASSLALILDTQYF
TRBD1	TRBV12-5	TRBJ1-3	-	TGTGCTAGTGGTTCCGGGACAGGGACTGGAAACACCATATATTTT	CASGSGTGTGNTIYF
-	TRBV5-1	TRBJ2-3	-	TGCGCCAGCAGCTTGGTGGTAGGGAGCACAGATACGCAGTATTTT	CASSLVVGSTDTQYF
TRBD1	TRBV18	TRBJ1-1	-	TGTGCCAGCTCACCTGCCGGACAGGCGAACACTGAAGCTTTCTTT	CASSPAGQANTEAFF
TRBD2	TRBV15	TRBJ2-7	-	TGTGCCACCAGCAGTACTAGCGGGGGGCTCTACGAGCAGTACTTC	CATSSTSGGLYEQYF
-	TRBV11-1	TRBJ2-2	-	TGTGCCAGCAGCTTAGTGCCCGGGGAGCTGTTTTTT	CASSLVPGELFF
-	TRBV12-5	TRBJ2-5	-	TGTGCTAGTGGTTTGGTTTGGGACGGCGAGACCCAGTACTTC	CASGLVWDGETQYF
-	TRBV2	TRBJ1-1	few	TGTGCCAGCACGGGGAACACTGAAGCTTTCTTT	CASTGNTEAFF
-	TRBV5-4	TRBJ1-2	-	TGTGCCAGCAGACCTGGGACCTTCTCTACGGGCTACACCTTC	CASRPGTFSTGYTF
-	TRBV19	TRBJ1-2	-	TGTGCCAGTAGTGTGGACTTATTTTCTAACTATGGCTACACCTTC	CASSVDLFSNYGYTF
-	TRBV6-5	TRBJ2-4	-	TGTGCCAGCAGTTTTAACAGAAAAAACATTCAGTACTTC	CASSFNRKNIQYF
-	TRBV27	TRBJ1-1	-	TGTGCCAGCAGTTTATTGTTCCGGGGGGAATCTGAAGCTTTCTTT	CASSLLFRGESEAFF
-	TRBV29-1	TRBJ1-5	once	TGCAGCGAAGCAAGACAGGCGGGGGATCAGCCCCAGCATTTT	CSEARQAGDQPQHF
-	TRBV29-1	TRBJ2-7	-	TGCAGCGTGACACGGTACAGGGACTACGAGCAGTACTTC	CSVTRYRDYEQYF
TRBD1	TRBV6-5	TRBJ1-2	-	TGTGCCAGCAGTTTCCGGACAGGGAACTATGGCTACACCTTC	CASSFRTGNYGYTF
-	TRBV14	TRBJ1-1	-	TGTGCCAGCAGCAAACAGGGGAACACTGAAGCTTTCTTT	CASSKQGNTEAFF